A single sample is the source of the 17 T cell receptor beta chains below, sequenced in a study of T cells in Graves' hyperthyroidism and ophthalmopathy. Amplified TCR beta CDR3 regions came from RNA transcripts. Researchers ran a first-round RT-PCR on the TCR CDR3 using the HTBI primer set. TCRdb processed the multiplex PCR reads anew with MiXCR; each CDR3 protein has one entry. The table lists about 210,000 distinct CDR3 sequences, 17% of them singletons. The material sequenced was blood. The receptors here all came from a middle-aged man with Graves' hyperthyroidism.

With respect to this clonotype: The CDR3 carries no conserved terminal phenylalanine or tryptophan, so it likely arises from a read error. The V gene is TRBV3-1, the J gene TRBJ2-5; 9 bases fit TRBD1. CDR1 is LGHDT and CDR2 is YNNKEL in the germline V gene (reference sequence). V shed 4 bases and J 5 bases; nucleotides not matched to a gene: 2. This CDR3 has 13 residues. The CDR3 nucleotides are TGTGCCAGCAGCCCCGGGACAGGGGAGACCCAGTACCTC. Translated: CASSPGTGETQYL.

In this sample, this clonotype turned up many times. The chain joins TRBV28 to TRBJ1-5; no firm D call. Trimming cost V 8 bases and J 3 bases, with 11 bases left between them. CDR1 and CDR2 (germline): MDHEN, SYDVKM. The CDR3 contains 13 residues. DNA for the CDR3: TGTGCCAGCGGGGAGATTCTCAATCAGCCCCAGCATTTT. Residues: CASGEILNQPQHF.

A few counts support this clonotype. The chain combines TRBV7-3 with TRBJ2-5; no clear D. Germline assignment: CDR1 SGHTA and CDR2 FQGTGA. CDR3 length: 13 residues. The ends were cut back, 5 bases at V and 3 bases at J, with 10 bases in the middle. CDR3 sequence (DNA): TGTGCCAGCAGCCTCGACCATAAAGAGACCCAGTACTTC. Protein product: CASSLDHKETQYF.

As concerns this clonotype: A much bigger clone sits one base away, suggesting this may be a read error. The chain carries TRBV6-2 or TRBV6-3 and TRBJ2-5; a weak D match, TRBD2 (6 bases). This CDR3 has 15 amino acids. The germline gives CDR1 MNHEY, CDR2 SVGEGT. In DNA, the CDR3 is TGTGCCGGCAGTTACGGGGGACTGAACACGGAGACCCAGTACTTC. Translation: CAGSYGGLNTETQYF.

The table lists this clonotype with many counts. The chain employs TRBV7-2 and TRBJ2-3; TRBD1 matches 9 bases. The V and J ends lost 4 bases and 7 bases, in that order; junction bases with no gene match: 9. The CDR3 sequence is 15 residues long. Germline CDR1 and CDR2: SGHTA and FQGNSA. As DNA, the CDR3 is TGTGCCAGCAGCTCCGGGACAGGGTTTGCATATACGCAGTATTTT. Translation: CASSSGTGFAYTQYF.

This rearrangement joins TRBV28 to TRBJ1-1, with TRBD1 as a possible D gene (6 bases). V shed 5 bases and J shed 3 bases, with 13 bases lying between them. This CDR3 is built from 14 residues. Germline V gene lookup returns CDR1 MDHEN and CDR2 SYDVKM. CDR3 region: CASSQDRLDTEAFF. CDR3 DNA sequence: TGTGCCAGCAGTCAAGACAGGTTAGACACTGAAGCTTTCTTT.

This clonotype was seen a handful of times. The gene calls are TRBV18 and TRBJ2-3; D is unresolved. V gave up 3 bases and J gave up 2 bases, with 6 bases separating them. The V gene's germline CDR1 is KGHSH and CDR2 LQKENI. The CDR3 has 13 residues. The CDR3 reads CASSPPVTDTQYF. The CDR3 DNA is TGTGCCAGCTCACCTCCCGTCACAGATACGCAGTATTTT.

The rearrangement links TRBV25-1 to TRBJ2-1; 14 nucleotides line up with TRBD2. Germline assignment: CDR1 MGHDK and CDR2 SYGVNS. This CDR3 comprises 17 residues. V lost 4 bases, J lost 6 bases, and 8 bases stayed unmatched. CDR3 nucleotides: TGTGCCAGCAGTGGGGGGACTAGCGGGAGACTGGGCAATGAGCAGTTCTTC. Encoded protein: CASSGGTSGRLGNEQFF.

This clonotype was counted ten times or more. This chain connects TRBV7-9 to TRBJ2-1; 8 bases match TRBD1. V gave up 2 bases and J gave up 3 bases; unmatched junction bases: 6. The CDR3 has 16 residues. Germline CDR1 reads SEHNR; CDR2 reads FQNEAQ (reference sequence). DNA for the CDR3: TGTGCCAGCAGCTTATCTGACAGGGGAAACTACAATGAGCAGTTCTTC. Protein sequence: CASSLSDRGNYNEQFF.

This clonotype was counted only a few times. This chain connects TRBV19 to TRBJ2-7; D may match TRBD1 or TRBD2 (6 bases each). This CDR3 is 12 amino acids long. Germline loops: CDR1 LNHDA, CDR2 SQIVND (reference sequence). The germline V and J ends were trimmed by 8 bases and 3 bases, with 11 bases remaining between them. DNA for the CDR3: TGTGCCAGTTCGGGGGCGGGCTACGAGCAGTACTTC. Translated, it gives CASSGAGYEQYF.

The chain links TRBV4-3 to TRBJ2-1; weak D call: TRBD1 (6 bases). The CDR3 runs to 15 residues. V lost 2 bases and J 3 bases, leaving 11 bases between the germline ends. CDR1 is LGHNA and CDR2 is YSLEER in the germline V gene. CDR3 region: CASSQPGAFYNEQFF. CDR3 nucleotide sequence: TGCGCCAGCAGCCAACCAGGGGCGTTCTACAATGAGCAGTTCTTC.

This clonotype was observed many times. V is TRBV28 and J is TRBJ2-7; 10 nucleotides line up with TRBD2. Germline V gives CDR1 MDHEN, CDR2 SYDVKM. There are 16 residues in the CDR3. Trimming removed 2 bases from V and 3 bases from J; junction bases left unmatched: 7. As DNA, the CDR3 is TGTGCCAGCAGTTTAAGAGTCGGGACTAGCGTCTACGAGCAGTACTTC. The encoded protein is CASSLRVGTSVYEQYF. Supplemented by reference TRBV28 and TRBJ2-7, the full variable domain reads DVKVTQSSRYLVKRTGEKVFLECVQDMDHENMFWYRQDPGLGLRLIYFSYDVKMKEKGDIPEGYSVSREKKERFSLILESASTNQTSMYLCASSLRVGTSVYEQYFGPGTRLTVT.

The CDR3 sequence is CASSKETGLAGFGGEQYF. CDR3 DNA sequence: TGTGCCAGCAGTAAGGAGACGGGGTTAGCGGGTTTCGGAGGCGAGCAGTACTTC. The chain uses TRBV6-2 or TRBV6-3 and TRBJ2-7, with TRBD2 matching over 7 bases. The V segment lost 5 bases and the J segment 6 bases; nucleotides outside the gene matches: 22. CDR3 length: 18 amino acids. CDR1 is MNHEY, CDR2 SVGEGT, per germline.

The chain has TRBV20-1 and TRBJ2-1; D is unclear. There are 14 residues in the CDR3. Trimming removed 1 base at V and 2 bases at J, with 9 bases between. The V gene's germline CDR1 is DFQATT and CDR2 SNEGSKA (reference sequence). The CDR3 nucleotides are TGCAGTGCTAGAGGCTCAGTGGCCTACAATGAGCAGTTCTTC. Its protein is CSARGSVAYNEQFF.

This clonotype was recorded at least ten times. CDR3 in amino acids: CASSTDRDFANEQFF. DNA of the CDR3: TGTGCCAGCAGTACGGACCGGGACTTCGCCAATGAGCAGTTCTTC. J is TRBJ2-1 and V is TRBV28, with a weak D call TRBD2 (6 bases). CDR1 and CDR2 (germline): MDHEN, SYDVKM. CDR3 size: 15 residues. The V gene lost 5 bases and the J gene lost 6 bases, with 17 bases spanning the gap.

In its sample, this clonotype was seen a few times. This CDR3 reads CASTGLRSGANVLTF. The DNA for the CDR3 is TGTGCCAGTACAGGGCTTCGGTCTGGGGCCAACGTCCTGACTTTC. The genes are TRBV2 and TRBJ2-6, with D possibly matching TRBD1 (6 bases). The V gene's germline CDR1 is SNHLY and CDR2 FYNNEI. The CDR3 runs 15 residues. V was clipped by 9 bases and J by 1 base, with 13 bases between them. The full variable domain, its missing parts supplied by reference TRBV2 and TRBJ2-6, is EPEVTQTPSHQVTQMGQEVILRCVPISNHLYFYWYRQILGQKVEFLVSFYNNEISEKSEIFDDQFSVERPDGSNFTLKIRSTKLEDSAMYFCASTGLRSGANVLTFGAGSRLTVL.

This clonotype was recorded a few times. The chain employs TRBV7-3 and TRBJ2-3; D not resolved. The CDR3 runs to 13 residues. Deletions cut 4 bases from V and 2 bases from J, with 7 bases between. In germline, CDR1 is SGHTA, CDR2 FQGTGA. The CDR3: CASSSYDTDTQYF. CDR3 DNA: TGTGCCAGCAGCTCCTACGACACAGATACGCAGTATTTT.